These 23 T cell receptor beta chains came from one sample sequenced in a study of blood T cell repertoires in COVID-19. Clones were read by immunoSEQ multiplex PCR, and TCRdb kept only the in-frame ones, dropping some. Found here are fewer than 250,000 clones, 65% to 80% of them singletons; the top ten hold less than 20%. Material for sequencing was PBMCs or T cells enriched from blood (not recorded which). The receptors stem from a woman between 45 and 65 years old with acute COVID-19.

There are a few counts of this clone. This chain joins TRBV28 and TRBJ2-7; 9 positions match TRBD1. This CDR3 region has 16 residues. Germline V gives CDR1 MDHEN, CDR2 SYDVKM. V shed 4 bases and J 0 bases; nucleotides not matched to a gene: 7. CDR3: CASSSSGTGRSYEQYV. In nucleotides, the CDR3 is TGTGCCAGCAGTTCCTCCGGGACAGGGCGCTCCTACGAGCAGTACGTC.

The V and J genes are TRBV28 and TRBJ2-1; TRBD2 matches at 8 bases. Looked up from germline, CDR1 is MDHEN and CDR2 is SYDVKM. V gave up 2 bases and J gave up 0 bases; unmatched junction bases: 18. The CDR3 extends over 21 amino acids. CDR3 amino acids: CASSLRRRASGPNSSYNEQFF. The CDR3 DNA is TGTGCCAGCAGTTTACGAAGAAGGGCTAGCGGGCCCAATAGCTCCTACAATGAGCAGTTCTTC.

This clone was counted only a few times. DNA for the CDR3: TGCAGCGTAAGACAGGGGACCCAAGCTTTCTTT. It yields the protein CSVRQGTQAFF. The chain has TRBV29-1 and TRBJ1-1; 8 bases match TRBD1. V was clipped by 6 bases and J by 9 bases; unmatched bases: 6. Germline loops: CDR1 SQVTM, CDR2 ANQGSEA. The CDR3 sequence is 11 residues long.

This clone was detected a few times. The chain joins TRBV27 to TRBJ1-4; perhaps TRBD1 as D (6 bases). The CDR3 consists of 14 residues. Looked up from germline, CDR1 is MNHEY and CDR2 is SMNVEV (reference sequence). The germline V and J ends were trimmed by 5 bases and 11 bases, with 18 bases remaining between them. The CDR3 sequence: CASSPEGEGLKLFF. CDR3 sequence (DNA): TGTGCCAGCAGTCCGGAGGGGGAGGGTTTGAAACTGTTTTTT.

The chain carries TRBV4-2 and TRBJ1-1; D gene uncertain. This CDR3 comprises 14 residues. Germline CDR1 is LGHNA and CDR2 is YNFKEQ. V was shortened by 3 bases and J by 3 bases, with 11 bases between the two germline ends. CDR3 nucleotides: TGTGCCAGCAGCCAGTTGAGAAGCGACACTGAAGCTTTCTTT. Its translation: CASSQLRSDTEAFF.

The chain is built from TRBV10-1 and TRBJ1-1, with D possibly TRBD1 on 6 matching bases. V was trimmed by 7 bases and J by 9 bases, leaving 30 bases between them. The CDR3 covers 17 residues. Per the germline V gene, CDR1 is WNHNN and CDR2 is SYGVQD (reference sequence). CDR3 in amino acids: CASTCAGAREGPFKAFF. The DNA of the CDR3 is TGCGCCAGCACTTGCGCAGGGGCCAGAGAAGGGCCCTTTAAAGCTTTCTTT.

The chain is built from TRBV5-8 and TRBJ2-2; D is unclear. V lost 4 bases, J lost 4 bases, and 11 bases lay in between. CDR1 is SGHTS and CDR2 is YDEGEE in the germline V gene. The CDR3 loop spans 14 amino acids. CDR3 region: CASSLVWLTGELFF. The CDR3 DNA reads TGTGCCAGCAGCCTCGTTTGGCTCACCGGGGAGCTGTTTTTT.

CDR3 region: CASSDQRRNTEAFF. The CDR3 DNA reads TGTGCCAGCAGCGACCAGAGGAGGAACACTGAAGCTTTCTTT. The chain uses TRBV13 and TRBJ1-1, with D unresolved. Trimming left V 5 bases short and J 1 base short, with 11 bases between. There are 14 residues in the CDR3. The germline gives CDR1 PRHDT, CDR2 FYEKMQ (reference sequence).

This clone was picked up a small number of times. The chain employs TRBV6-4 and TRBJ1-2, with a possible D match to TRBD1 (5 bases). The germline V gene encodes CDR1 MRHNA and CDR2 SNTAGT. V lost 1 base, J lost 6 bases, and 12 bases lay in between. CDR3 length equals 14 residues. CDR3 nucleotides: TGTGCCAGCAGTGACTTCGGAAGGGGCGATGGCTACACCTTC. Translation: CASSDFGRGDGYTF.

This clone was detected only a few times. The chain joins TRBV6-1 to TRBJ2-7, with D possibly being TRBD1 (5 bases). This CDR3 spans 13 amino acids. V lost 1 base and J 4 bases, leaving 8 bases between the germline ends. Per the germline V gene, CDR1 is MNHNS and CDR2 is SASEGT. The CDR3 sequence is CASSEGTIYEQYV. CDR3 DNA: TGTGCCAGCAGTGAAGGGACAATTTACGAGCAGTACGTC.

J is TRBJ1-2 and V is TRBV18, with 8 bases matching TRBD1. V shed 4 bases, J shed 8 bases, and the junction held 9 bases outside the gene matches. The CDR3 runs to 14 residues. Germline CDR1 and CDR2: KGHSH and LQKENI. CDR3 amino acids: CASSRAGTGGGYTF. DNA of the CDR3: TGTGCCAGCTCACGCGCGGGGACAGGCGGCGGCTACACCTTC.

V is TRBV28 and J is TRBJ1-2; TRBD1 is a possible D gene (5 bases). The length of the CDR3 is 12 residues. V lost 10 bases to trimming and J lost 8 bases, with 17 bases between them. Germline CDR1 reads MDHEN; CDR2 reads SYDVKM. The CDR3 loop reads CATLHGGIGYTF. CDR3 bases: TGTGCCACCCTTCACGGGGGGATCGGCTACACCTTC.

The gene calls are TRBV2 and TRBJ2-3; D is ambiguous. The CDR3 sequence is 12 residues long. Trimming shortened V by 7 bases and J by 10 bases, and 15 bases separated the two germline ends. CDR1 is SNHLY and CDR2 is FYNNEI in the germline V gene. CDR3 DNA: TGTGCCAGCACCCCAACGGAGAGAGCGCAGTATTTT. Translating it yields CASTPTERAQYF. Filled out from reference TRBV2 and TRBJ2-3, the complete variable domain reads EPEVTQTPSHQVTQMGQEVILRCVPISNHLYFYWYRQILGQKVEFLVSFYNNEISEKSEIFDDQFSVERPDGSNFTLKIRSTKLEDSAMYFCASTPTERAQYFGPGTRLTVL.

V usage is TRBV28 and J usage is TRBJ1-2, with TRBD1 identical over 7 bases. CDR3 length: 15 amino acids. The J segment lost 0 bases and the V segment lost 6 bases, leaving 7 bases of the junction unmatched. Germline V gene lookup returns CDR1 MDHEN and CDR2 SYDVKM. The CDR3 DNA reads TGTGCCAGCAGGATCGGGACAGATTCTAACTATGGCTACACCTTC. It is translated as CASRIGTDSNYGYTF.

As to this clone: One end of the junction fails to match germline, which may point to a read error. V and J are TRBV5-1 and TRBJ1-3; 8 bases fit TRBD1. The CDR3 runs to 17 residues. Germline-derived CDR1 and CDR2 are SGHRS and YFSETQ. The CDR3 reads CASSLGPSGGSGDTIYF. DNA of the CDR3: TGCGCCAGCAGCTTGGGTCCCTCAGGGGGCTCTGGAGACACCATATATTTT.

V gene TRBV18 combines with J gene TRBJ1-2, with 7 positions matching TRBD1. V lost 5 bases and J lost 2; bases outside the gene matches: 5. Germline V lookup: CDR1 KGHSH, CDR2 LQKENI. This CDR3 has 14 residues. Written as DNA, the CDR3 is TGTGCCAGCTCAGGCTTACAGGGGAACTATGGCTACACCTTC. This codes for CASSGLQGNYGYTF.

This clone was recorded only once. The V call is TRBV24-1, the J call TRBJ1-2, with D maybe TRBD1 (6 bases). Germline-derived CDR1 and CDR2 are KGHDR and SFDVKD. CDR3 length equals 14 residues. The V gene lost 9 bases and the J gene lost 0 bases, with 13 bases spanning the gap. The CDR3 loop reads CATQEGGANYGYTF. The DNA of the CDR3 is TGTGCCACCCAGGAGGGGGGGGCTAACTATGGCTACACCTTC.

This clone has at least ten counts. A read error may produce the germline difference seen at one junction end. The rearrangement joins TRBV7-3 to TRBJ2-3; D gene uncertain. There are 16 residues in the CDR3. The germline gives CDR1 SGHTA, CDR2 FQGTGA. In nucleotides, the CDR3 is TGTGCCAGCAGCCTAACTGGCCCAATACCCACAGATACGCAGTATTTT. It specifies CASSLTGPIPTDTQYF. Supplemented by reference TRBV7-3 and TRBJ2-3, the full variable domain reads GAGVSQTPSNKVTEKGKYVELRCDPISGHTALYWYRQSLGQGPEFLIYFQGTGAADDSGLPNDRFFAVRPEGSVSTLKIQRTERGDSAVYLCASSLTGPIPTDTQYFGPGTRLTVL.

The V call is TRBV7-2, the J call TRBJ1-5, with 8 positions matching TRBD1. Germline CDR1 SGHTA, CDR2 FQGNSA. The CDR3 is 13 amino acids. J was trimmed by 7 bases and V by 5 bases; bases with no gene match: 4. The CDR3, as DNA: TGTGCCAGCAGCCCCGGGACAGGCCAGCCCCAGCATTTT. It encodes CASSPGTGQPQHF.

The V gene is TRBV5-1, the J gene TRBJ1-4; possibly TRBD1 for D (5 bases). The CDR3 is 15 amino acids. The V and J ends lost 2 bases and 8 bases respectively, with 16 bases between them. The germline gives CDR1 SGHRS, CDR2 YFSETQ. This CDR3 reads CASSFGAREKEKLFF. CDR3 coding DNA: TGCGCCAGCAGCTTTGGGGCCAGAGAAAAAGAAAAACTGTTTTTT.

The chain couples TRBV6-4 to TRBJ1-1; no reliable D call. Germline V gene data show CDR1 as MRHNA and CDR2 as SNTAGT. The CDR3 is made up of 14 amino acids. V was clipped by 1 base and J by 0 bases, with 6 bases between them. This CDR3 is CASSDWPMNTEAFF. CDR3 nucleotide sequence: TGTGCCAGCAGTGACTGGCCCATGAACACTGAAGCTTTCTTT.

The rearrangement uses TRBV4-1 and TRBJ2-7; 9 bases are a match to TRBD2. The CDR3 has 15 amino acids. V lost 2 bases and J lost 7; bases outside the gene matches: 9. CDR1 is MGHRA, CDR2 YSYEKL, per germline. The DNA of the CDR3 is TGCGCCAGCAGCCAAAACGCGGGGGGGCCGGGGGAGCAGTACGTC. This gives the protein CASSQNAGGPGEQYV.

This CDR3 reads CASSWGERPQHF. CDR3 in DNA: TGTGCCAGCAGCTGGGGGGAGAGGCCCCAGCATTTT. The chain is built from TRBV5-4 and TRBJ1-5; weak D call: TRBD1 (5 bases). Trimming took 3 bases from V and 9 from J, leaving 10 bases between them. The CDR3 extends over 12 amino acids. CDR1 and CDR2 from the germline V gene are SGHNT and YYREEE (reference sequence).